The clone carrying this T cell receptor (beta chain) has just a few counts. Its antigen is currently unknown. Germline lookup yields CDR1 SGDLS and CDR2 YYNGEE. Trimming pared 5 bases from V and 12 bases from J, leaving 20 bases between. The CDR3 length is 14 residues. Sequencing was performed with immunoSEQ multiplex PCR; in TCRdb, only in-frame clones are kept and a portion is missing. The sample shows 75,000 to 95,000 clones, roughly 85% of them seen only once. This sample is part of a study of radiotherapy plus CTLA-4 blockade in lung cancer. The study's findings and limits: Expansion of tumor-derived TCR clones was observed in blood after radiotherapy plus ipilimumab.

The chain uses TRBV9 and TRBJ1-4; D is perhaps TRBD1 (5 bases). This clonotype originated in a human donor with non-small cell lung cancer that progressed on radiotherapy plus ipilimumab. The material was peripheral blood, obtained from a patient treated with radiotherapy plus ipilimumab. The CDR3 loop is CASSGDGSALELFF. CDR3 nucleotide sequence: TGTGCCAGCAGTGGGGACGGATCAGCCTTGGAACTGTTTTTT.